The next 13 T cell receptor beta chains were all read from a single sample in a study of T cells in Graves' hyperthyroidism and ophthalmopathy. Amplified TCR beta CDR3 regions derived from RNA transcripts. Primed by the HTBI set, a first-round RT-PCR was run on the TCR CDR3. TCRdb re-derived calls from the multiplex PCR reads in MiXCR, one entry per CDR3 protein. The table shows about 590,000 distinct CDR3 sequences, with 15% to 18% occurring only once. Input material: blood. The receptors were sampled from a woman in her 30s with Graves' hyperthyroidism.

The sample holds many counts of this clonotype. The chain is built from TRBV6-2 or TRBV6-3 and TRBJ2-3; 10 bases match TRBD2. This CDR3 has 19 amino acids. CDR1 and CDR2 (germline): MNHEY, SVGEGT. The J segment lost 5 bases and the V segment lost 3 bases, leaving 17 bases of the junction unmatched. The chain's CDR3 is CASSYARDNLAGVRDTQYF. The DNA of the CDR3 is TGTGCCAGCAGTTATGCCCGGGACAACCTAGCGGGAGTGAGAGATACGCAGTATTTT.

There are many counts of this clonotype. The rearrangement joins TRBV7-2 to TRBJ2-7; TRBD2 matches 11 bases. Germline trimming cut 7 bases from V and 3 bases from J; bases unmatched to any gene: 5. Germline loops: CDR1 SGHTA, CDR2 FQGNSA. The CDR3 is made up of 14 amino acids. CDR3 sequence: CASTGTSGYYEQYF. The CDR3 coding sequence is TGTGCCAGCACCGGGACTAGCGGATACTACGAGCAGTACTTC. Looking up the rest from reference TRBV7-2 and TRBJ2-7 gives the full variable domain: GAGVSQSPSNKVTEKGKDVELRCDPISGHTALYWYRQSLGQGLEFLIYFQGNSAPDKSGLPSDRFSAERTGGSVSTLTIQRTQQEDSAVYLCASTGTSGYYEQYFGPGTRLTVT.

This clonotype was detected only a few times. The V gene is TRBV15, the J gene TRBJ2-7, with 7 nucleotides matching TRBD1. Losses at the gene ends were 1 base for V and 2 bases for J; bases not matched to a gene: 8. CDR1 LNHNV and CDR2 YYDKDF come from the germline V gene (reference sequence). The CDR3 extends over 16 amino acids. The CDR3 DNA follows: TGTGCCACCAGCAGAGTGTCCGGGACAGAGACCTACGAGCAGTACTTC. Its translation is CATSRVSGTETYEQYF.

This clonotype was seen at least ten times. The gene calls are TRBV6-1 and TRBJ1-1; no firm D call. Germline V lookup: CDR1 MNHNS, CDR2 SASEGT. The CDR3 consists of 14 residues. V lost 2 bases, J lost 1 base, and 8 bases lay in between. The CDR3 DNA reads as TGTGCCAGCAGTGAAAGGGCAGGGAACACTGAAGCTTTCTTT. This translates into CASSERAGNTEAFF.

This clonotype occurred many times. This chain joins TRBV20-1 and TRBJ2-1; TRBD2 matches at 13 bases. In germline, CDR1 is DFQATT, CDR2 SNEGSKA (reference sequence). The V gene end was trimmed by 3 bases and the J gene end by 9 bases; junction bases not matched to a gene: 5. The CDR3 spans 14 residues. The CDR3 loop reads CSASRLAGGGEQFF. The CDR3 DNA is TGCAGTGCTAGTAGACTAGCGGGAGGTGGTGAGCAGTTCTTC.

CDR3 in amino acids: CATSRDWGVYGYTF. CDR3 DNA sequence: TGTGCCACCAGCAGAGACTGGGGGGTATATGGCTACACCTTC. This chain joins TRBV15 and TRBJ1-2; perhaps TRBD1 as D (5 bases). V was clipped by 0 bases and J by 5 bases, with 10 bases between them. Germline values: CDR1 LNHNV, CDR2 YYDKDF (reference sequence). The CDR3 runs 14 residues.

On this clonotype: The germline gene is not matched at one end of the junction; a read error may be the cause. V gene TRBV18 combines with J gene TRBJ2-1; TRBD2 is a possible D gene (6 bases). The germline V gene encodes CDR1 KGHSH and CDR2 LQKENI. The CDR3 sequence is 15 residues long. The CDR3 DNA follows: TGTGCCAGCTCACCCACTAGCATTATAACCAATGAGCAGTCCTTC. It is translated as CASSPTSIITNEQSF.

This clonotype was counted once. The CDR3 reads CASSLKRQGTEAFF. CDR3 DNA: TGCGCCAGCAGCCTGAAAAGACAGGGTACTGAAGCTTTCTTT. The chain employs TRBV4-1 and TRBJ1-1, with TRBD1 matching 7 bases. The V gene's germline CDR1 is MGHRA and CDR2 YSYEKL. This CDR3 contains 14 residues. The V gene end was trimmed by 4 bases and the J gene end by 5 bases; junction bases not matched to a gene: 7.

In this sample, this clonotype turned up a few times. The rearrangement joins TRBV6-1 to TRBJ1-2, with D maybe TRBD1 (6 bases). Trimming cost V 6 bases and J 1 base, with 18 bases left between them. The CDR3 totals 16 residues. Germline loops: CDR1 MNHNS, CDR2 SASEGT. Written as DNA, the CDR3 is TGTGCCAGCAGAGGGGCAGGGAGGGGGGTTAACTATGGCTACACCTTC. Residues: CASRGAGRGVNYGYTF.

This clonotype has a count of ten or more. Here the CDR3 DNA reads TGTGCCAGCAGTTATAGCGGTGCGCAGTTCTTC. This translates into CASSYSGAQFF. The V call is TRBV7-6, the J call TRBJ2-1; a weak D match, TRBD2 (6 bases). This CDR3 is 11 amino acids long. Per the germline V gene, CDR1 is SGHVS and CDR2 is FNYEAQ. V was cut by 6 bases and J by 12 bases, with 12 bases left in between.

On this clonotype itself: A read error is possible here, since a much larger clone lies one base away. The V and J genes are TRBV20-1 and TRBJ1-2; D gene unclear. From germline, CDR1 is DFQATT and CDR2 SNEGSKA (reference sequence). There are 13 residues in the CDR3. The CDR3: CGARDWGNYGYTF. The DNA of the CDR3 is TGCGGTGCTAGAGATTGGGGAAACTATGGCTACACCTTC.

Many counts were recorded for this clonotype. This sequence joins TRBV6-2 or TRBV6-3 and TRBJ2-1; D ambiguous. The CDR3 is made up of 14 amino acids. Trimming removed 5 bases at V and 2 bases at J, with 10 bases between. CDR1 MNHEY and CDR2 SVGEGT come from the germline V gene. CDR3 region: CASSPRWPYNEQFF. CDR3 nucleotides: TGTGCCAGCAGTCCCCGGTGGCCCTACAATGAGCAGTTCTTC.

Points on this clonotype: The junction and the germline gene differ at one end; a read error may be behind it. V usage is TRBV7-6 and J usage is TRBJ2-3, with D perhaps given as TRBD1 or TRBD2 (5 bases each). Germline-derived CDR1 and CDR2 are SGHVS and FNYEAQ. CDR3 size: 12 residues. This chain's CDR3 is CASSPSTGTQYF. Written as DNA, the CDR3 is TGTGCCAGCAGTCCTAGCACAGGTACGCAGTATTTT.